This T cell receptor beta chain was recorded in a study of Ad26.COV2.S vaccination and SARS-CoV-2 variants. Study-wide background: Enrollment placed the donor in the COV1001 Ad26.COV2.S trial arm.

Study-wide findings and caveats: Spike-specific TCR breadth was greater after Ad26.COV2.S than placebo.

Worth noting for this clone: The antigen remains undetermined.

Treatment in this sample: approximately 18 received Ad26.COV2.S at low or high dose, single or two shots; roughly 5 received placebo; per-sample allocation not given. Specimens were obtained on day 63 following the first vaccine or placebo injection. The repertoire was sequenced with immunoSEQ multiplex PCR; TCRdb's copy has only in-frame clones and lacks some. The sample comprises more than 400,000 clones, around 91% of which are singletons, and about 4.5% rests with the top ten. The sequencing here drew on peripheral blood, taken in a trial of Ad26.COV2.S vaccine versus placebo. This TCR came from a person between 18 and 65 years old who received the Ad26.COV2.S COVID-19 vaccine or a placebo.

CDR3 sequence reads: CASKPQIELNEQFF. The CDR3 DNA reads as TGTGCCAGCAAACCGCAAATTGAACTAAATGAGCAGTTCTTC. This chain links TRBV6-5 with TRBJ2-1; D is undetermined. The V end was cut by 7 bases, the J end by 7 bases, with 17 bases between. The CDR3 loop spans 14 amino acids. The germline V gene has CDR1 MNHEY and CDR2 SVGAGI.